Presented here are 20 T cell receptor beta chains from one specimen sequenced in a study of cytomegalovirus exposure and HLA in healthy donors (dated by TCRdb to about 2017). Libraries were prepared through the immunoSEQ multiplex PCR assay. A mixture of 60 forward primers for TCR Vbeta segments and 13 reverse primers for TCR Jbeta segments was used in the multiplex PCR. Not all clones reach the TCRdb copy of this immuneACCESS table, which keeps in-frame sequences only. Checked studies attribute under half of the gap to unresolved V genes and leave the rest unexplained. This sample holds fewer than 100,000 clones; roughly 75% were observed only once. In total, the top ten clones hold under 1.2% of the sample. Sequencing used PBMCs. All receptors derive from a male donor in good health and CMV-seronegative.

This chain uses TRBV20-1 with TRBJ2-7; no clear D. The germline gives CDR1 DFQATT, CDR2 SNEGSKA (reference sequence). Trimming shortened V by 6 bases and J by 2 bases, and 8 bases separated the two germline ends. This CDR3 is built from 11 residues. CDR3 loop: CSAVRAYEQYF. For the CDR3, the DNA is TGCAGTGCCGTCCGGGCCTACGAGCAGTACTTC.

V and J are TRBV7-3 and TRBJ2-5, with D perhaps matching TRBD1 (5 bases). The CDR3 covers 16 residues. From germline, CDR1 is SGHTA and CDR2 FQGTGA. The V gene lost 2 bases and the J gene lost 5 bases, with 18 bases spanning the gap. In DNA form, the CDR3 reads TGTGCCAGCAGCTTAGCGGCAGGGAAGGTACAGGAGACCCAGTACTTC. Protein product: CASSLAAGKVQETQYF.

The chain has TRBV28 and TRBJ1-4; D gene unclear. The germline CDR1 and CDR2 sequences are MDHEN and SYDVKM. Trimming pared 5 bases from V and 3 bases from J, leaving 7 bases between. The CDR3 has 13 residues. This CDR3 is CASSRGSNEKLFF. The CDR3 DNA is TGTGCCAGCAGTCGAGGGTCTAATGAAAAACTGTTTTTT.

The chain combines TRBV5-8 with TRBJ2-5; D might be TRBD1 (6 bases). V was cut by 5 bases and J by 2 bases, with 13 bases left in between. The CDR3 contains 14 residues. Germline V gene lookup returns CDR1 SGHTS and CDR2 YDEGEE. The chain's CDR3 is CASSRRTAQETQYF. For the CDR3, the DNA is TGTGCCAGCAGTAGAAGGACAGCTCAAGAGACCCAGTACTTC.

This clone was observed a few times. V usage is TRBV5-1 and J usage is TRBJ2-3; D gene uncertain. The CDR3 is made up of 17 amino acids. V was shortened by 3 bases and J by 0 bases, with 17 bases between the two germline ends. Germline V lookup: CDR1 SGHRS, CDR2 YFSETQ. The CDR3 is CASSSEGRLRSTDTQYF. The DNA of the CDR3 is TGCGCCAGCAGCTCGGAAGGCCGTCTGCGGAGCACAGATACGCAGTATTTT.

This rearrangement joins TRBV18 to TRBJ1-1; D is ambiguous. The CDR3 extends over 13 amino acids. CDR1 is KGHSH and CDR2 is LQKENI in the germline V gene. V lost 3 bases to trimming and J lost 6 bases, with 11 bases between them. Here the CDR3 reads CASSPDQMAEAFF. CDR3 coding DNA: TGTGCCAGCTCACCCGATCAGATGGCTGAAGCTTTCTTT. The full variable domain, with the rest looked up from reference TRBV18 and TRBJ1-1, is NAGVMQNPRHLVRRRGQEARLRCSPMKGHSHVYWYRQLPEEGLKFMVYLQKENIIDESGMPKERFSAEFPKEGPSILRIQQVVRGDSAAYFCASSPDQMAEAFFGQGTRLTVV.

This rearrangement joins TRBV5-1 to TRBJ2-3; 8 positions agree with TRBD2. Looked up from germline, CDR1 is SGHRS and CDR2 is YFSETQ. Losses at the gene ends were 1 base for V and 1 base for J; bases not matched to a gene: 5. This CDR3 has 16 amino acids. The CDR3 nucleotides are TGCGCCAGCAGCTTGTGGTCGGGAGGGGGCACAGATACGCAGTATTTT. This sequence encodes CASSLWSGGGTDTQYF.

J is TRBJ2-5 and V is TRBV5-4, with D possibly being TRBD2 (5 bases). This CDR3 is 16 amino acids long. The V end lost 4 bases, the J end lost 2 bases, and 18 bases lay between the germline ends. Germline CDR1 SGHNT, CDR2 YYREEE (reference sequence). The CDR3 region has the DNA TGTGCCAGCAGCCCAGATAGCGCAATTTCTCAAGAGACCCAGTACTTC. Translation gives CASSPDSAISQETQYF.

CDR3 sequence reads: CAWTQGRGYTF. The DNA of the CDR3 is TGTGCCTGGACTCAGGGGCGGGGCTACACCTTC. The V and J genes are TRBV30 and TRBJ1-2, with D perhaps TRBD1 (6 bases). Per germline, CDR1 GTSNPN and CDR2 SVGIG (reference sequence). Trimming shortened V by 4 bases and J by 8 bases, and 11 bases separated the two germline ends. The CDR3 contains 11 residues.

The CDR3 bases are TGTGCCAGCAGTTACGGGACAGGGGAGCAGTACTTC. Translation gives CASSYGTGEQYF. The chain employs TRBV6-5 and TRBJ2-7, with 9 bases identical to TRBD1. This CDR3 contains 12 residues. In germline, CDR1 is MNHEY, CDR2 SVGAGI. The V segment lost 2 bases and the J segment 7 bases; nucleotides outside the gene matches: 0.

There are a few counts of this clone. The V and J genes are TRBV11-2 and TRBJ2-7, with no clear D. The germline CDR1 and CDR2 sequences are SGHAT and FQNNGV. This CDR3 contains 14 residues. The ends were cut back, 1 base at V and 3 bases at J, with 10 bases in the middle. The CDR3 region is CASSLVGQNYEQYF. CDR3 nucleotide sequence: TGTGCCAGCAGCTTAGTTGGCCAGAACTACGAGCAGTACTTC.

This chain uses TRBV15 with TRBJ2-1; possibly TRBD1 for D (5 bases). V lost 0 bases and J 2 bases, leaving 11 bases between the germline ends. In germline, CDR1 is LNHNV, CDR2 YYDKDF (reference sequence). The CDR3 is made up of 16 amino acids. This chain's CDR3 is CATSREIGQAYNEQFF. The CDR3, as DNA: TGTGCCACCAGCAGAGAAATAGGACAAGCCTACAATGAGCAGTTCTTC.

V usage is TRBV5-1 and J usage is TRBJ2-3; D is possibly TRBD2 (7 bases). CDR1 and CDR2 from the germline V gene are SGHRS and YFSETQ. The CDR3 has 16 residues. Deletions cut 0 bases from V and 3 bases from J, with 14 bases between. The CDR3: CASSLGEGGRTDTQYF. In DNA form, the CDR3 reads TGCGCCAGCAGCTTGGGGGAGGGGGGCCGGACAGATACGCAGTATTTT.

In this sample, this clone turned up a few times. This sequence joins TRBV30 and TRBJ2-2; the match to TRBD1 covers 7 bases. The CDR3 sequence is 14 residues long. From germline, CDR1 is GTSNPN and CDR2 SVGIG (reference sequence). V lost 2 bases to trimming and J lost 4 bases; unmatched junction nucleotides: 4. The chain's CDR3 is CAWSIYRGTGELFF. The CDR3, as DNA: TGTGCCTGGAGTATCTACAGGGGCACCGGGGAGCTGTTTTTT.

The chain is built from TRBV7-2 and TRBJ1-5, with 12 bases fitting TRBD1. Germline V gives CDR1 SGHTA, CDR2 FQGNSA. This CDR3 is built from 13 residues. The V and J ends lost 8 bases and 9 bases, in that order; junction bases with no gene match: 5. The CDR3 here is CASLRDRGLPQHF. CDR3 DNA: TGTGCCAGCCTAAGGGACAGGGGGCTGCCCCAGCATTTT.

Only one count was recorded for this clone. The junction does not match germline at one end; this may be a read error. The rearrangement links TRBV7-6 to TRBJ2-5, with D maybe TRBD2 (6 bases). The CDR3 is made up of 15 amino acids. Germline lookup yields CDR1 SGHVS and CDR2 FNYEAQ. The CDR3, as DNA: TGTGCCAGCAGCTTGTCTAGGAGGGTTCAAGGGACCCAGTACTTC. Its protein product is CASSLSRRVQGTQYF.

The J gene is TRBJ1-2, the V gene TRBV6-1, with 7 bases fitting TRBD1. V shed 2 bases and J 6 bases; nucleotides not matched to a gene: 3. CDR1 is MNHNS and CDR2 is SASEGT in the germline V gene. The CDR3 consists of 13 residues. DNA of the CDR3: TGTGCCAGCAGTGAATGGACAGGTGATGGCTACACCTTC. Protein product: CASSEWTGDGYTF.

V gene TRBV7-9 combines with J gene TRBJ1-1, with unresolved D. From germline, CDR1 is SEHNR and CDR2 FQNEAQ (reference sequence). This CDR3 has 14 amino acids. V shed 0 bases and J shed 4 bases, with 9 bases lying between them. The CDR3 nucleotides are TGTGCCAGCAGCTTAGCGTCCTCCAGCACTGAAGCTTTCTTT. It is translated as CASSLASSSTEAFF.

The V and J genes are TRBV5-4 and TRBJ2-1; D is unclear. Trimming stripped 0 bases from V and 7 bases from J, with 5 bases between. CDR1 SGHNT and CDR2 YYREEE come from the germline V gene (reference sequence). This CDR3 is 12 amino acids long. CDR3 sequence reads: CASSLVENEQFF. The CDR3 nucleotides are TGTGCCAGCAGCTTGGTAGAAAATGAGCAGTTCTTC.

This rearrangement joins TRBV5-1 to TRBJ2-1; 7 bases are shared with TRBD1. V shed 6 bases and J 2 bases; nucleotides not matched to a gene: 2. From germline, CDR1 is SGHRS and CDR2 YFSETQ. The CDR3 has 13 residues. The CDR3 sequence: CASMGTAYNEQFF. The DNA of the CDR3 is TGCGCCAGCATGGGGACAGCCTACAATGAGCAGTTCTTC.